This T cell receptor (beta chain) was recorded in a study of cytomegalovirus exposure and HLA in healthy donors. Study-level information: Researchers previously reported finding more than 100 million unique TCR beta sequences from some 180 million T cells. About 85 million unique TCR sequences came from HLA-typed donors in an early release.

Points on this clone: Its antigen is not identified.

Findings and caveats of the study: V- and J-gene trimming of TCR beta was linked (in a later analysis) to a missense DCLRE1C variant. TRBV6-2, TRBV6-3 and some other V segments were excluded as indistinguishable.

The study ran its PCR with 60 Vbeta and 13 Jbeta primers. TCRdb keeps only in-frame clones here, not all; method: immunoSEQ multiplex PCR. This sample has around 150,000 clones; over 60% occur once, and the top ten carry 2% to 2.5%. The germline gives CDR1 SGHTA, CDR2 FQGNSA. The junction had 7 bases not matched to a gene; V was cut back by 4 bases and J by 7 bases. This CDR3 is 14 amino acids long. Material for sequencing was PBMCs. V is TRBV7-2 and J is TRBJ1-3; 7 bases map to TRBD1. This sequence was found in a man in his thirties or forties in good health and CMV-seronegative. CDR3 coding DNA: TGTGCCAGCAGCTCGGGGACAGTGAAGAACACCATATATTTT. Protein sequence: CASSSGTVKNTIYF. Full variable domain (missing parts from reference TRBV7-2 and TRBJ1-3): GAGVSQSPSNKVTEKGKDVELRCDPISGHTALYWYRQSLGQGLEFLIYFQGNSAPDKSGLPSDRFSAERTGGSVSTLTIQRTQQEDSAVYLCASSSGTVKNTIYFGEGSWLTVV.